These 17 T cell receptor beta chains were sequenced from one sample in a study of blood T cell repertoires in COVID-19. The table came from immunoSEQ multiplex PCR; TCRdb's copy has only in-frame clones and leaves some out. The sample holds roughly 500,000 clones; around nine tenths are singletons and the top ten take around 8%. The sequencing sample was made of PBMCs or T cells enriched from blood (not recorded which). The source of these receptors is a woman in her sixties or seventies who had recovered from COVID-19.

This clone was observed once. The rearrangement uses TRBV5-1 and TRBJ2-1; D possibly corresponds to TRBD1 (6 bases). The V and J ends lost 2 bases and 4 bases respectively, with 10 bases between them. The CDR3 has 14 residues. Germline lookup yields CDR1 SGHRS and CDR2 YFSETQ. The CDR3 DNA reads as TGCGCCAGCAGCTTCAGGACAGATTACAATGAGCAGTTCTTC. This encodes CASSFRTDYNEQFF.

The chain links TRBV19 to TRBJ1-4; 9 nucleotides line up with TRBD1. CDR3 size: 15 residues. The germline V gene has CDR1 LNHDA and CDR2 SQIVND (reference sequence). Trimming at V came to 3 bases and at J to 6 bases, leaving 5 bases not matched to a gene. The CDR3 reads CASSMFWTGDEKLFF. Written as DNA, the CDR3 is TGTGCCAGTAGTATGTTTTGGACAGGGGATGAAAAACTGTTTTTT.

J is TRBJ1-1 and V is TRBV24-1; the match to TRBD1 covers 7 bases. The CDR3 length is 16 residues. Germline values: CDR1 KGHDR, CDR2 SFDVKD. Losses at the gene ends were 7 bases for V and 2 bases for J; bases not matched to a gene: 12. CDR3 protein: CATSQGQSEGNTEAFF. CDR3 nucleotides: TGTGCCACCAGCCAGGGACAGAGTGAGGGAAACACTGAAGCTTTCTTT.

The chain employs TRBV5-6 and TRBJ1-2; D not certain. Germline V lookup: CDR1 SGHDT, CDR2 YYEEEE. The CDR3 contains 13 residues. V shed 1 base and J shed 3 bases, with 7 bases lying between them. The CDR3 nucleotides are TGTGCCAGCAGCTTGTTCGGGGACTATGGCTACACCTTC. Translation: CASSLFGDYGYTF.

The J gene is TRBJ2-2, the V gene TRBV18, with D possibly matching TRBD2 (5 bases). Germline CDR1 reads KGHSH; CDR2 reads LQKENI. The V end was cut by 3 bases, the J end by 1 base, with 15 bases between. The CDR3 is 17 residues long. In DNA, the CDR3 is TGTGCCAGCTCACCCGTGGTTGCGGACTTGAACACCGGGGAGCTGTTTTTT. Translation: CASSPVVADLNTGELFF.

The J gene is TRBJ2-1, the V gene TRBV5-4, with 11 bases identical to TRBD2. Germline loops: CDR1 SGHNT, CDR2 YYREEE (reference sequence). V was clipped by 4 bases and J by 4 bases; unmatched bases: 10. CDR3 length: 17 amino acids. CDR3 sequence (DNA): TGTGCCAGCAGCCGGGGACTAGCGGACGCTCTATACAATGAGCAGTTCTTC. Translating it yields CASSRGLADALYNEQFF.

The rearrangement links TRBV2 to TRBJ2-1, with 8 bases matching TRBD1. There are 14 residues in the CDR3. The V segment lost 2 bases and the J segment 10 bases; nucleotides outside the gene matches: 7. CDR1 and CDR2 (germline): SNHLY, FYNNEI. This chain's CDR3 is CASSETGQGREQFF. The CDR3 DNA sequence: TGTGCCAGCAGTGAAACAGGACAGGGAAGAGAGCAGTTCTTC.

The chain is built from TRBV12-5 and TRBJ1-1; D is uncertain. The CDR3 is made up of 17 amino acids. From germline, CDR1 is LGHNT and CDR2 FRNRAP. Trimming removed 0 bases from V and 1 base from J, with 15 bases in between. CDR3 sequence: CASGLVLSAAPNTEAFF. The CDR3 DNA reads TGTGCTAGTGGTTTGGTACTATCGGCGGCCCCGAACACTGAAGCTTTCTTT.

This sequence joins TRBV5-5 and TRBJ1-2; a possible D gene is TRBD1 (6 bases). The germline V gene encodes CDR1 SGHKS and CDR2 YYEKEE (reference sequence). The CDR3 is made up of 14 amino acids. The V gene lost 1 base and the J gene lost 0 bases, with 7 bases spanning the gap. CDR3 sequence (DNA): TGTGCCAGCAGCTTGCAGGGGACTAACTATGGCTACACCTTC. Translation gives CASSLQGTNYGYTF.

Worth noting for this clone: The sample has other DNA sequences that encode this CDR3 too. As DNA, the CDR3 is TGTGCCAGCAGCCAATCGGGCTCTGGAAACACCATATATTTT. Translated, it gives CASSQSGSGNTIYF. This chain joins TRBV3-1 (or the pseudogene TRBV3-2) and TRBJ1-3; D remains ambiguous. Trimming left V 2 bases short and J 0 bases short, with 5 bases between. Per germline, CDR1 LGHDT and CDR2 YNNKEL (reference sequence). This CDR3 has 14 amino acids.

This clone showed up just a few times. This chain connects TRBV7-6 to TRBJ2-5; TRBD1 matches 8 bases. V lost 5 bases and J lost 5; bases outside the gene matches: 10. CDR3 length: 15 residues. Germline V gene sequence: CDR1 SGHVS, CDR2 FNYEAQ. CDR3 in DNA: TGTGCCAGCAGCCCCTCGGCAGGGGGCTGGGAGACCCAGTACTTC. Amino acid sequence: CASSPSAGGWETQYF.

The rearrangement links TRBV5-5 to TRBJ1-2; 8 bases are a match to TRBD1. Germline V gene data show CDR1 as SGHKS and CDR2 as YYEKEE (reference sequence). The length of the CDR3 is 15 residues. Trimming cost V 0 bases and J 4 bases; bases outside gene matches: 5. The CDR3 DNA follows: TGTGCCAGCAGCTTGGGCGGACAGGGCTCCTATGGCTACACCTTC. Translated, it gives CASSLGGQGSYGYTF.

This clone was counted once. This chain connects TRBV10-3 to TRBJ1-1; tentative D call: TRBD1 (6 bases). The length of the CDR3 is 13 residues. Trimming took 6 bases from V and 2 from J, leaving 10 bases between them. Germline CDR1 is ENHRY and CDR2 is SYGVKD. The CDR3 region is CAIRRDTNTEAFF. For the CDR3, the DNA is TGTGCCATCAGACGGGACACAAACACTGAAGCTTTCTTT.

The chain couples TRBV9 to TRBJ1-4, with D possibly being TRBD1 (5 bases). The CDR3 runs to 15 residues. Trimming took 4 bases from V and 3 from J, leaving 13 bases between them. Germline V gene sequence: CDR1 SGDLS, CDR2 YYNGEE. The CDR3 sequence is CASSPRGGSNEKLFF. The DNA of the CDR3 is TGTGCCAGCAGCCCCCGGGGGGGGTCTAATGAAAAACTGTTTTTT.

This clone was counted a single time. V gene TRBV10-3 combines with J gene TRBJ2-7; a possible D gene is TRBD1 (6 bases). The CDR3 consists of 14 residues. The V gene's germline CDR1 is ENHRY and CDR2 SYGVKD. The V end was cut by 3 bases, the J end by 3 bases, with 12 bases between. The CDR3 nucleotides read TGTGCCATCAGTGAACCAGGGGTCGGCTACGAGCAGTACTTC. Amino acids: CAISEPGVGYEQYF.

This rearrangement joins TRBV29-1 to TRBJ1-2, with TRBD1 matching over 9 bases. The V gene's germline CDR1 is SQVTM and CDR2 ANQGSEA. CDR3 length: 11 amino acids. The V gene end was trimmed by 6 bases and the J gene end by 4 bases; junction bases not matched to a gene: 0. The DNA for the CDR3 is TGCAGCGTGACAGGGGGCTATGGCTACACCTTC. This sequence encodes CSVTGGYGYTF.

The chain is built from TRBV3-1 (or the pseudogene TRBV3-2) and TRBJ2-2, with D tentatively TRBD1 (6 bases). Trimming removed 4 bases from V and 1 base from J, with 16 bases in between. CDR3 length equals 17 residues. Per the germline V gene, CDR1 is LGHDT and CDR2 is YNNKEL (reference sequence). CDR3 nucleotide sequence: TGTGCCAGCAGCCTACGGATAGTACAGGGGAACACCGGGGAGCTGTTTTTT. Translating it yields CASSLRIVQGNTGELFF.